This record covers a single T cell receptor (beta chain). In the original analysis: From reference gene primer amplification, estimates of nucleated cell counts were derived. The assay was immunoSEQ multiplex PCR, and TCRdb's table has in-frame clones only and misses some. The V and J calls and clone size were taken over from that table, and D and trimming were inferred from the DNA. The sample has approximately 150,000 clones, around 88% seen once. This specimen comes from a study of blood T cell repertoires in COVID-19. Overall study context: Collection of acute and convalescent COVID-19 samples took place in the United States, Italy and Spain. The analysed material was cDNA or gDNA that came from T cells, B-cell-depleted T cells, or PBMCs.

The junction had 7 bases not matched to a gene; V was cut back by 5 bases and J by 3 bases. The length of the CDR3 is 15 residues. Germline values: CDR1 MNHEY, CDR2 SMNVEV (reference sequence). Sequenced material: peripheral blood. The sequence derives from a human donor in a cohort sampled during active COVID-19. The chain employs TRBV27 and TRBJ1-5, with 7 bases identical to TRBD1. CDR3 in DNA: TGTGCCAGCAGTCCCCAGGGGGGTGACAATCAGCCCCAGCATTTT. Its translation is CASSPQGGDNQPQHF.